This T cell receptor (beta chain) was obtained from a study of T cells in localized non-small cell lung cancer. The CDR3 contains 15 residues. Trimming took 3 bases from V and 1 from J, leaving 12 bases between them. The germline V gene has CDR1 LNHDA and CDR2 SQIVND (reference sequence). As to this clone: Its matching antigen is unknown.

Generated by immunoSEQ multiplex PCR, the TCRdb table keeps only in-frame clones and is missing some. Of 17,000 or so clones in the sample, around 80% are singletons; the top ten hold roughly 34%. Study outcomes and limitations: Heterogeneity cannot be ruled out, as sequencing used one tumor region only. Longer overall survival was associated with a higher density of T cells in the blood.

The specimen comprised peripheral blood, sampled before any cancer treatment. The chain has TRBV19 and TRBJ1-1; D is possibly TRBD1 (6 bases). The receptor was isolated from a male donor aged 60 or older with stage III lung adenocarcinoma. For the CDR3, the DNA is TGTGCCAGTAGTATCTCGAACAGGGAGAACACTGAAGCTTTCTTT. Protein sequence: CASSISNRENTEAFF.